One sample yielded the 27 T cell receptor beta chains listed below, sequenced in a study of CD8 T cells in Susac syndrome. RNA in amounts of about 0.45 to 1 ug was reverse transcribed with random hexamers. TCRdb fed the immunoSEQ multiplex PCR reads into MiXCR, producing one record per CDR3 protein. Altogether 300,000 to 350,000 distinct CDR3 sequences are present, 92% being singletons, with the ten largest covering 0.065%. The specimen was CD4+ T cells from PBMCs. The origin of the receptors is a human donor with multiple sclerosis.

The genes are TRBV7-3 and TRBJ2-3, with 11 bases that match TRBD2. This CDR3 region has 16 residues. Looked up from germline, CDR1 is SGHTA and CDR2 is FQGTGA. Unmatched junction bases numbered 8, after V lost 5 bases and J lost 4 bases. The CDR3 region has the DNA TGTGCCAGCAGCCAAACCGGGACTAGCGGACCAGATACGCAGTATTTT. Translating it yields CASSQTGTSGPDTQYF.

A few counts support this clonotype. The chain is built from TRBV2 and TRBJ2-7; D is ambiguous. The CDR3 has 13 amino acids. The V and J ends lost 8 bases and 0 bases respectively, with 11 bases between them. Per the germline V gene, CDR1 is SNHLY and CDR2 is FYNNEI. In DNA, the CDR3 is TGTGCCAGCCAAGACCGGACCTCCTACGAGCAGTACTTC. Residues: CASQDRTSYEQYF.

This chain joins TRBV29-1 and TRBJ2-1; 7 bases are shared with TRBD1. The CDR3 sequence is 14 residues long. CDR1 and CDR2 from the germline V gene are SQVTM and ANQGSEA. V was pared by 6 bases and J by 2 bases, with 7 bases of the junction left unmatched. CDR3 DNA: TGCAGCGTGCGGGCAGGGGGAACCTACAATGAGCAGTTCTTC. Protein: CSVRAGGTYNEQFF.

V usage is TRBV2 and J usage is TRBJ1-5; D may be TRBD1 (6 bases). Germline V gene data show CDR1 as SNHLY and CDR2 as FYNNEI. This CDR3 region has 14 residues. The V and J ends lost 4 bases and 4 bases respectively, with 11 bases between them. This CDR3 is CASSGQGLNQPQHF. CDR3 nucleotide sequence: TGTGCCAGCAGTGGCCAGGGGTTGAATCAGCCCCAGCATTTT.

In regard to this clonotype: At one of its ends the junction is not consistent with the germline gene, which may arise from a read error. The chain employs TRBV5-1 and TRBJ1-6; TRBD1 agrees at 9 bases. The length of the CDR3 is 15 residues. In germline, CDR1 is SGHRS, CDR2 YFSETQ. Written as DNA, the CDR3 is TGCGCCAGCAGCTCCGGACAGGGGAATAACTCACCCCTCCACTTT. It codes for CASSSGQGNNSPLHF.

This chain joins TRBV4-2 and TRBJ2-7; D is ambiguous. Germline V lookup: CDR1 LGHNA, CDR2 YNFKEQ. V lost 3 bases and J lost 4, with 10 bases in between. There are 13 residues in the CDR3. The CDR3 nucleotides are TGTGCCAGCAGCCATCGTGTAGAATACGAGCAGTACTTC. Translating it yields CASSHRVEYEQYF.

This clonotype showed up just once. This chain links TRBV3-1 with TRBJ2-3; 9 bases are shared with TRBD2. With V trimmed by 2 bases and J by 6 bases, 3 bases remained unmatched. Germline V gene lookup returns CDR1 LGHDT and CDR2 YNNKEL (reference sequence). This CDR3 is 14 amino acids long. The CDR3 sequence: CASSQKAGGDTQYF. The DNA of the CDR3 is TGTGCCAGCAGCCAAAAAGCGGGAGGTGATACGCAGTATTTT.

CDR3 bases: TGTGCCAGCAGCTTAATCCGGGAGACCCAGTACTTC. Protein: CASSLIRETQYF. The rearrangement joins TRBV11-1 to TRBJ2-5, with no clear D. Between the trimmed V and J ends, which lost 2 bases and 5 bases, there was a span of 6 bases. The germline V gene has CDR1 SGHAT and CDR2 FQDESV (reference sequence). The CDR3 is 12 amino acids.

The chain uses TRBV18 and TRBJ1-1; D is unclear. Per germline, CDR1 KGHSH and CDR2 LQKENI. V was trimmed by 9 bases and J by 0 bases, leaving 11 bases between them. CDR3 length equals 13 residues. The CDR3 region is CASSPTVNTEAFF. Here the CDR3 DNA reads TGTGCCAGTAGTCCAACAGTGAACACTGAAGCTTTCTTT.

The J gene is TRBJ1-1, the V gene TRBV7-9; weak D call: TRBD1 (6 bases). Germline V CDR1 and CDR2: SEHNR, FQNEAQ (reference sequence). This CDR3 is 15 amino acids long. V gave up 2 bases and J gave up 0 bases, with 10 bases separating them. The CDR3 spells CASSLRTAMNTEAFF. CDR3 sequence (DNA): TGTGCCAGCAGCTTACGGACAGCCATGAACACTGAAGCTTTCTTT.

J is TRBJ2-5 and V is TRBV6-6; D not certain. V was trimmed by 6 bases and J by 5 bases, leaving 13 bases between them. This CDR3 region has 13 residues. Germline CDR1 is MNHNY and CDR2 is SVGAGI (reference sequence). Written as DNA, the CDR3 is TGTGCCAGCAGCCGTTTCAGGTGGGAGACCCAGTACTTC. Protein sequence: CASSRFRWETQYF.

This chain connects TRBV19 to TRBJ2-1, with D tentatively TRBD2 (5 bases). Germline assignment: CDR1 LNHDA and CDR2 SQIVND (reference sequence). The CDR3 is 14 residues long. Trimming cost V 6 bases and J 6 bases, with 15 bases left between them. The CDR3 DNA reads TGTGCCAGTAGATCACTCTTACGGGGCAATGAGCAGTTCTTC. Its protein product is CASRSLLRGNEQFF.

Worth noting for this clonotype: A junction end diverges from the germline sequence, so it may reflect a read error. The V gene is TRBV20-1, the J gene TRBJ2-3, with D perhaps matching TRBD2 (5 bases). Germline V gene sequence: CDR1 DFQATT, CDR2 SNEGSKA (reference sequence). The CDR3 is made up of 13 amino acids. The CDR3, as DNA: TGCAGTTCTAGAGCCGGGAACACAGATACGCAGTATTTT. This sequence encodes CSSRAGNTDTQYF.

The chain is built from TRBV6-2 or TRBV6-3 and TRBJ1-2; the match to TRBD1 covers 8 bases. Germline values: CDR1 MNHEY, CDR2 SVGEGT. This CDR3 is built from 14 residues. Trimming took 6 bases from V and 6 from J; bases not matched to a gene: 9. CDR3: CASRLRTGTNGYTF. The CDR3 bases are TGTGCCAGCAGACTTAGGACAGGGACTAATGGCTACACCTTC.

The DNA of the CDR3 is TGTGCCAGCAGCCAAGACGCGGTCCTCTACGAGCAGTACTTC. Protein product: CASSQDAVLYEQYF. This chain connects TRBV4-2 to TRBJ2-7; D uncertain. This CDR3 region has 14 residues. Germline CDR1 and CDR2: LGHNA and YNFKEQ. V lost 0 bases and J 3 bases, leaving 9 bases between the germline ends.

This rearrangement joins TRBV20-1 to TRBJ2-1; the D gene is possibly TRBD1 (6 bases). This CDR3 is 12 amino acids long. The germline V gene encodes CDR1 DFQATT and CDR2 SNEGSKA (reference sequence). The V end was cut by 0 bases, the J end by 12 bases, with 12 bases between. CDR3 in DNA: TGCAGTGCTAGAGAGGGGGCCGTCGGGCAGTTCTTC. This gives the protein CSAREGAVGQFF.

The J gene is TRBJ1-2, the V gene TRBV2; D not certain. Germline CDR1 SNHLY, CDR2 FYNNEI. The CDR3 spans 12 residues. The V end lost 6 bases, the J end lost 8 bases, and 13 bases lay between the germline ends. CDR3 sequence (DNA): TGTGCCAGCAGGCGCCTGAGTCCCGGCTACACCTTC. Its protein is CASRRLSPGYTF.

This chain links TRBV19 with TRBJ2-1, with D possibly being TRBD2 (6 bases). This CDR3 contains 14 residues. The germline V and J ends were trimmed by 3 bases and 10 bases, with 16 bases remaining between them. The V gene's germline CDR1 is LNHDA and CDR2 SQIVND (reference sequence). The CDR3 loop reads CASSIGTSKGEQFF. The CDR3 nucleotides are TGTGCCAGTAGTATTGGGACTTCCAAAGGCGAGCAGTTCTTC.

The rearrangement uses TRBV2 and TRBJ2-3; the match to TRBD1 covers 7 bases. The CDR3 spans 15 residues. Germline trimming cut 5 bases from V and 4 bases from J; bases unmatched to any gene: 9. Per the germline V gene, CDR1 is SNHLY and CDR2 is FYNNEI. CDR3 residues: CASSRRQGAADTQYF. For the CDR3, the DNA is TGTGCCAGCAGTCGACGACAGGGAGCCGCAGATACGCAGTATTTT.

This chain connects TRBV3-1 to TRBJ2-5, with 7 nucleotides matching TRBD1. In germline, CDR1 is LGHDT, CDR2 YNNKEL (reference sequence). Trimming took 4 bases from V and 8 from J; bases not matched to a gene: 13. The CDR3 consists of 15 residues. The CDR3, as DNA: TGTGCCAGCAGCCTAGACAGGGCCCACCTGTCCACCCAGTACTTC. Protein: CASSLDRAHLSTQYF.

J is TRBJ2-1 and V is TRBV18, with TRBD1 identical over 10 bases. Germline assignment: CDR1 KGHSH and CDR2 LQKENI. V shed 6 bases and J 5 bases; nucleotides not matched to a gene: 4. This CDR3 contains 14 residues. CDR3 DNA: TGTGCCAGCTCGCGGGACAGGGGAAACAATGAGCAGTTCTTC. Its protein product is CASSRDRGNNEQFF.

The chain joins TRBV5-6 to TRBJ1-1, with 7 bases matching TRBD1. The CDR3 runs 14 residues. Looked up from germline, CDR1 is SGHDT and CDR2 is YYEEEE. The V and J ends lost 0 bases and 5 bases, in that order; junction bases with no gene match: 4. The CDR3 region has the DNA TGTGCCAGCAGCTTGGGTAGGGGGCGAACTGAAGCTTTCTTT. Translated, it gives CASSLGRGRTEAFF.

The table lists this clonotype with a count of one. This sequence joins TRBV5-1 and TRBJ1-1, with D possibly being TRBD1 (6 bases). Germline-derived CDR1 and CDR2 are SGHRS and YFSETQ. CDR3 length equals 14 residues. Trimming took off 6 bases at V and 2 bases at J, with 14 bases between the two ends. The CDR3 DNA follows: TGCGCCAGCAACCCGACAGGAACTAACACTGAAGCTTTCTTT. Translation gives CASNPTGTNTEAFF. Full variable domain (rest looked up from reference TRBV5-1 and TRBJ1-1): KAGVTQTPRYLIKTRGQQVTLSCSPISGHRSVSWYQQTPGQGLQFLFEYFSETQRNKGNFPGRFSGRQFSNSRSEMNVSTLELGDSALYLCASNPTGTNTEAFFGQGTRLTVV.

The chain carries TRBV6-6 and TRBJ2-5; D possibly uses TRBD1 or TRBD2 (5 bases each). CDR3 length: 14 residues. V was trimmed by 3 bases and J by 1 base, leaving 9 bases between them. In germline, CDR1 is MNHNY, CDR2 SVGAGI (reference sequence). As DNA, the CDR3 is TGTGCCAGCAGTTATACCGGGACCCAAGAGACCCAGTACTTC. It codes for CASSYTGTQETQYF.

The chain carries TRBV7-2 and TRBJ1-2; 8 nucleotides align to TRBD1. Trimming removed 5 bases from V and 5 bases from J; junction bases left unmatched: 19. The CDR3 extends over 18 amino acids. Germline V CDR1 and CDR2: SGHTA, FQGNSA. CDR3 DNA: TGTGCCAGCAGCAATCAGGGGGGATCAGGGGGCGCCGGGTATGGCTACACCTTC. Amino acids: CASSNQGGSGGAGYGYTF. The full variable domain, with the rest looked up from reference TRBV7-2 and TRBJ1-2, is GAGVSQSPSNKVTEKGKDVELRCDPISGHTALYWYRQSLGQGLEFLIYFQGNSAPDKSGLPSDRFSAERTGGSVSTLTIQRTQQEDSAVYLCASSNQGGSGGAGYGYTFGSGTRLTVV.

The chain couples TRBV20-1 to TRBJ2-5; D gene uncertain. CDR1 and CDR2 from the germline V gene are DFQATT and SNEGSKA (reference sequence). The CDR3 contains 13 residues. Trimming took 4 bases from V and 5 from J, leaving 14 bases between them. CDR3 in amino acids: CSAIKSRWETQYF. The CDR3 DNA follows: TGCAGTGCTATAAAATCTAGGTGGGAGACCCAGTACTTC.

This rearrangement joins TRBV29-1 to TRBJ2-1, with no clear D. V gave up 1 base and J gave up 6 bases, with 7 bases separating them. Germline V gene lookup returns CDR1 SQVTM and CDR2 ANQGSEA. This CDR3 spans 12 amino acids. CDR3 coding DNA: TGCAGCGTTGAAGGGACCCTCAATGAGCAGTTCTTC. It translates to CSVEGTLNEQFF.